This T cell receptor (beta chain) was identified in a study of cytomegalovirus exposure and HLA in healthy donors. Researchers ran the PCR with 60 Vbeta and 13 Jbeta primers. Sequencing used immunoSEQ multiplex PCR; TCRdb keeps in-frame clones, though not all of them. This sample has some 150,000 clones, with over 60% found just once. Trimming took 0 bases from V and 4 from J, leaving 7 bases between them. The CDR3 is 14 residues long. Germline V gives CDR1 LNHDA, CDR2 SQIVND (reference sequence). The source is a woman in her twenties or thirties in good health and CMV-seronegative. The V and J genes are TRBV19 and TRBJ2-1; D is unresolved. The sequenced material came from PBMCs. The CDR3 DNA sequence: TGTGCCAGTAGTATAGATGGCCTTTACAATGAGCAGTTCTTC. The encoded protein is CASSIDGLYNEQFF. The whole variable domain, remainder taken from reference TRBV19 and TRBJ2-1, is DGGITQSPKYLFRKEGQNVTLSCEQNLNHDAMYWYRQDPGQGLRLIYYSQIVNDFQKGDIAEGYSVSREKKESFPLTVTSAQKNPTAFYLCASSIDGLYNEQFFGPGTRLTVL.